The 10 T cell receptor beta chains listed next were all sequenced from one sample in a study of blood T cell repertoires in COVID-19. Clones were sequenced by immunoSEQ multiplex PCR, and TCRdb holds only the in-frame ones, with some missing. Of about 57,000 clones detected, roughly 85% appear once; the ten largest clones hold approximately 4.7%. Sequencing was performed on peripheral blood. These receptors were collected from a human donor in a cohort sampled during active COVID-19.

The rearrangement links TRBV6-5 to TRBJ1-3; D unclear. There are 15 residues in the CDR3. Trimming removed 2 bases at V and 0 bases at J, with 8 bases between. Germline CDR1 MNHEY, CDR2 SVGAGI. The CDR3 reads CASSYGPGSGNTIYF. In DNA, the CDR3 is TGTGCCAGCAGTTACGGGCCAGGCTCTGGAAACACCATATATTTT.

The chain carries TRBV29-1 and TRBJ2-5; 9 nucleotides match TRBD2. V shed 3 bases and J 5 bases; nucleotides not matched to a gene: 4. Per the germline V gene, CDR1 is SQVTM and CDR2 is ANQGSEA. This CDR3 has 13 residues. CDR3 nucleotides: TGCAGCGTTGATGGGACTAGCCGCGAGACCCAGTACTTC. This gives the protein CSVDGTSRETQYF. Variable domain in full (rest from reference TRBV29-1 and TRBJ2-5): SAVISQKPSRDICQRGTSLTIQCQVDSQVTMMFWYRQQPGQSLTLIATANQGSEATYESGFVIDKFPISRPNLTFSTLTVSNMSPEDSSIYLCSVDGTSRETQYFGPGTRLLVL.

The rearrangement uses TRBV24-1 and TRBJ2-1, with D perhaps matching TRBD1 (5 bases). Germline assignment: CDR1 KGHDR and CDR2 SFDVKD. This CDR3 region has 14 residues. The ends were cut back, 3 bases at V and 7 bases at J, with 12 bases in the middle. The CDR3 nucleotides read TGTGCCACCAGTGATGCCTCCGCAGGGAATGAGCAGTTCTTC. Translating gives CATSDASAGNEQFF.

The chain couples TRBV7-2 to TRBJ2-5; 7 bases line up with TRBD2. The CDR3 contains 15 residues. Germline loops: CDR1 SGHTA, CDR2 FQGNSA. After removal of 0 bases from V and 4 bases from J, the junction contained 5 bases not matched to a gene. The CDR3 coding sequence is TGTGCCAGCAGCTTAGCGCGGGGGAGGGGAGAGACCCAGTACTTC. Translating gives CASSLARGRGETQYF.

V usage is TRBV21-1 and J usage is TRBJ1-1; the table's D call TRBD1 went unverified against the DNA. TRBV21-1 is assigned pseudogene status. There are 13 residues in the CDR3. Written as DNA, the CDR3 is TGTGCCAGCACCCCGGACAGGTACGTTGAAGCTTTCTTT. Residues: CASTPDRYVEAFF.

The chain is built from TRBV3-1 (or the pseudogene TRBV3-2) and TRBJ2-2; 9 positions agree with TRBD1. Germline V lookup: CDR1 LGHDT, CDR2 YNNKEL (reference sequence). There are 15 residues in the CDR3. The V gene end was trimmed by 6 bases and the J gene end by 5 bases; junction bases not matched to a gene: 7. The CDR3 region is CASRGQGVRTGELFF. The CDR3, as DNA: TGTGCCAGCAGGGGACAGGGTGTGAGGACCGGGGAGCTGTTTTTT.

The gene calls are TRBV4-1 and TRBJ1-2; 7 positions match TRBD1. The CDR3 loop spans 17 amino acids. Trimming removed 1 base from V and 1 base from J; junction bases left unmatched: 9. Germline values: CDR1 MGHRA, CDR2 YSYEKL. CDR3 loop: CASSQGEGQPYNYGYTF. CDR3 coding DNA: TGCGCCAGCAGCCAAGGCGAGGGACAGCCTTATAACTATGGCTACACCTTC.

V and J are TRBV5-6 and TRBJ1-4, with 7 bases identical to TRBD1. Germline trimming cut 2 bases from V and 8 bases from J; bases unmatched to any gene: 6. The CDR3 contains 14 residues. Germline V gene data show CDR1 as SGHDT and CDR2 as YYEEEE. The DNA of the CDR3 is TGTGCCAGCAGCTTCACCGGGACAGAAGAAAAACTGTTTTTT. Amino acid sequence: CASSFTGTEEKLFF. The variable domain in full, completed from reference TRBV5-6 and TRBJ1-4, reads DAGVTQSPTHLIKTRGQQVTLRCSPKSGHDTVSWYQQALGQGPQFIFQYYEEEERQRGNFPDRFSGHQFPNYSSELNVNALLLGDSALYLCASSFTGTEEKLFFGSGTQLSVL.

The genes are TRBV5-1 and TRBJ2-7; D possibly corresponds to TRBD1 (5 bases). The CDR3 totals 15 residues. CDR1 and CDR2 (germline): SGHRS, YFSETQ. V lost 4 bases to trimming and J lost 2 bases, with 16 bases between them. This chain's CDR3 is CASSRRAEGAYEQYF. DNA for the CDR3: TGCGCCAGCAGCCGCAGGGCCGAAGGGGCCTACGAGCAGTACTTC.

This clone was observed once. V is TRBV19 and J is TRBJ1-6, with TRBD1 matching 9 bases. The CDR3 totals 13 residues. CDR1 and CDR2 from the germline V gene are LNHDA and SQIVND (reference sequence). V lost 5 bases, J lost 8 bases, and 1 base stayed unmatched. CDR3 in DNA: TGTGCCAGTAGTCGGACAGGGGATTCACCCCTCCACTTT. Amino acids: CASSRTGDSPLHF.